The clone carrying this T cell receptor beta chain was recorded only once. Its specificity is not known. The sample comes from a study of OX40 agonist ivuxolimab in advanced cancers. General study points: At 0.1 to 3.0 mg/kg and by week 6, clonal expansion occurred in CD4+ and CD8+ blood T cells. Expanded clones were, on average, more numerous in CD8+ T cells than in CD4+.

Losses at the gene ends were 4 bases for V and 6 bases for J; bases not matched to a gene: 3. The CDR3 is made up of 14 amino acids. Germline values: CDR1 MDHEN, CDR2 SYDVKM. The repertoire was sequenced with immunoSEQ multiplex PCR; TCRdb's copy has only in-frame clones and lacks some. The data hold 60,000 to 80,000 clones, with approximately 79% observed a single time. This clonotype originated in an adult with an advanced solid tumor such as melanoma, head and neck, liver or kidney cancer. Sample: CD4+ or CD8+ T cells sorted from blood, taken in a trial of the OX40 agonist ivuxolimab. The chain combines TRBV28 with TRBJ1-5, with TRBD1 identical over 10 bases. The CDR3 sequence: CASSSTGGGQPQHF. The DNA of the CDR3 is TGTGCCAGCAGTTCGACAGGGGGCGGTCAGCCCCAGCATTTT. The variable domain in full, completed from reference TRBV28 and TRBJ1-5, reads DVKVTQSSRYLVKRTGEKVFLECVQDMDHENMFWYRQDPGLGLRLIYFSYDVKMKEKGDIPEGYSVSREKKERFSLILESASTNQTSMYLCASSSTGGGQPQHFGDGTRLSIL.